The text below deals with one TCR beta chain. The data originate from a study of chemoradiotherapy in HPV16-positive cancers. Assay: immunoSEQ multiplex PCR; the TCRdb copy retains only in-frame clones and omits some. Of approximately 16,000 clones in the sample, 88% were seen once. The receptor comes from a human donor with HPV-associated anogenital cancer. This specimen was blood, taken from a patient who underwent chemoradiotherapy.

For the CDR3, the DNA is TGTGCCAGTAGGCCGGGCTATAGCTACTATGGCTACACCTTC. This sequence encodes CASRPGYSYYGYTF. This rearrangement joins TRBV19 to TRBJ1-2, with D unresolved. V lost 6 bases, J lost 3 bases, and 14 bases lay in between. Germline-derived CDR1 and CDR2 are LNHDA and SQIVND (reference sequence). The CDR3 is 14 amino acids.